This TCR beta chain was documented in a study of technical replicates of blood from four donors. CDR3 size: 15 residues. Looked up from germline, CDR1 is MNHEY and CDR2 is SVGAGI. V was shortened by 2 bases and J by 3 bases, with 13 bases between the two germline ends. The data were produced by immunoSEQ multiplex PCR, yet TCRdb's version contains in-frame clones alone and is incomplete. This sample carries 91,000 or so clones, 95% of them seen once, and the ten largest clones take 0.2% to 0.25%. The sequenced sample consisted of T cells isolated from PBMCs. This receptor was taken from a human donor in good health. The chain employs TRBV6-5 and TRBJ2-5, with D possibly being TRBD2 (6 bases). In nucleotides, the CDR3 is TGTGCCAGCAGTTACGGGGGGACTGGAAAAGAGACCCAGTACTTC. Translated: CASSYGGTGKETQYF.